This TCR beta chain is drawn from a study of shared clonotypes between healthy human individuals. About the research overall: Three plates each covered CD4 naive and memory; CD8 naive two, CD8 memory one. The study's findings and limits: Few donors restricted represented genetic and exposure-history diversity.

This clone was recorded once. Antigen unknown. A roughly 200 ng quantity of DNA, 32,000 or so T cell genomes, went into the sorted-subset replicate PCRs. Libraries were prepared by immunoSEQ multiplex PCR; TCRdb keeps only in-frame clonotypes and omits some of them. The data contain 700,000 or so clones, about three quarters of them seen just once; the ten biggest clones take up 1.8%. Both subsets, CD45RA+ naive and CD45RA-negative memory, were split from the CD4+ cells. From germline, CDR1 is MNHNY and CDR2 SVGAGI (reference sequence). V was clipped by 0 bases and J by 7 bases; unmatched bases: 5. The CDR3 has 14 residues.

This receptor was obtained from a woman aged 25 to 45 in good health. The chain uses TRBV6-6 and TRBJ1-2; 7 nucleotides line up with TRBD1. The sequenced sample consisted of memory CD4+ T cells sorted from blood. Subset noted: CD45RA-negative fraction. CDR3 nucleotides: TGTGCCAGCAGTTACTCGACAGGGATCAGTGGCTACACCTTC. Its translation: CASSYSTGISGYTF.